This TCR beta chain was recorded in a study of blood T cell repertoires in COVID-19. The wider study: Samples came from the United States, Italy and Spain, spanning acute and convalescent COVID-19. Sources were T cells, B-cell-depleted T cells, or PBMCs; the material itself was cDNA or gDNA.

V gave up 5 bases and J gave up 3 bases, with 6 bases separating them. In germline, CDR1 is SGHAT, CDR2 FQNNGV. The length of the CDR3 is 12 residues. Repertoires were generated with immunoSEQ multiplex PCR, while TCRdb's copy carries only in-frame clones and drops some. The sample consists of around 260,000 clones, approximately 81% of them appearing once. The chain joins TRBV11-2 to TRBJ2-3; D unresolved. This TCR came from a man in his 60s with acute or convalescent COVID-19. Sequencing input: peripheral blood. DNA for the CDR3: TGTGCCAGCAGCGGCGGAACAGATACGCAGTATTTT. Its translation: CASSGGTDTQYF.